Below, 5 T cell receptor beta chains from the same sample are listed, as sequenced in a study of blood T cell repertoires in COVID-19. Sequencing was performed with immunoSEQ multiplex PCR; in TCRdb, only in-frame clones are kept and a portion is missing. The sample carries about 56,000 clones, around 90% recorded once. Sequencing was done on a sample of peripheral blood. These receptors were taken from a man aged 50 to 60 with active COVID-19.

Worth noting for this clone: The junction departs from germline at one end; a sequencing error may be responsible. The V and J genes are TRBV5-1 and TRBJ2-7, with a possible D match to TRBD2 (7 bases). Per germline, CDR1 SGHRS and CDR2 YFSETQ. The CDR3 runs to 15 residues. The CDR3 loop reads CASSLGVRGGDEQYF. The CDR3 DNA is TGCGCCAGCAGTTTGGGAGTGAGAGGGGGGGACGAGCAGTACTTC.

The chain combines TRBV9 with TRBJ1-2; no firm D call. The CDR3 is made up of 14 amino acids. V lost 2 bases and J lost 5, with 13 bases in between. CDR1 and CDR2 (germline): SGDLS, YYNGEE. The CDR3 region is CASSVSLFKYGYTF. The CDR3 region has the DNA TGTGCCAGCAGCGTTTCCCTGTTTAAATATGGCTACACCTTC.

This clone was observed a few times. Relative to the germline gene, one junction end is altered; a read error may explain this. V gene TRBV7-7 combines with J gene TRBJ2-2; 10 nucleotides align to TRBD1. Germline V CDR1 and CDR2: SSHAT, FNYEAQ (reference sequence). The CDR3 length is 15 residues. CDR3 protein: CASSLDRGGSGELFF. CDR3 DNA: TGTGCTAGCAGCTTGGACAGGGGGGGGTCCGGGGAGCTGTTTTTT.

The chain employs TRBV19 and TRBJ2-1; TRBD1 matches at 7 bases. The V and J ends lost 5 bases and 6 bases, in that order; junction bases with no gene match: 7. CDR1 and CDR2 from the germline V gene are LNHDA and SQIVND (reference sequence). The CDR3 extends over 14 amino acids. Here the CDR3 DNA reads TGTGCCAGTAGTCCGACAGGGCTGCTCAATGAGCAGTTCTTC. It yields the protein CASSPTGLLNEQFF.

The V and J genes are TRBV7-6 and TRBJ2-7; 10 bases match TRBD1. The CDR3 extends over 15 amino acids. V trimming: 4 bases; J trimming: 9 bases; junction bases outside the gene matches: 12. Germline CDR1 is SGHVS and CDR2 is FNYEAQ. Written as DNA, the CDR3 is TGTGCCAGCAGCTCGGACAGGGGGTCATATCATGTGCAGTACTTC. Amino acid sequence: CASSSDRGSYHVQYF.